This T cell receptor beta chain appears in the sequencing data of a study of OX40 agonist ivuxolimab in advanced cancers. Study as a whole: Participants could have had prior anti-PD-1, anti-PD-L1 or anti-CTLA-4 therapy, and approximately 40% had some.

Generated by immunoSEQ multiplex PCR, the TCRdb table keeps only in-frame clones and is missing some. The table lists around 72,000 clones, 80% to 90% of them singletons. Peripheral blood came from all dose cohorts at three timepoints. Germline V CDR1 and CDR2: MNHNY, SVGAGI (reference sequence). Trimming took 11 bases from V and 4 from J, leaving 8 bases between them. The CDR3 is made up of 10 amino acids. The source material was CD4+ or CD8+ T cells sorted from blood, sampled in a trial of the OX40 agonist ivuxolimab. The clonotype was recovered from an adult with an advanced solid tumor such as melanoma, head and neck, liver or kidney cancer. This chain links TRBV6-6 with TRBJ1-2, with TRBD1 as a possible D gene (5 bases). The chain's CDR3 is CAVGGYGYTF. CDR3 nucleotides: TGTGCCGTGGGGGGCTATGGCTACACCTTC.